This TCR beta chain was sequenced during a study of CD8 T cells in Susac syndrome. TCR beta sequencing was performed on blood CD8+ and CD4+ T cells. Negative magnetic isolation gave CD8+ and CD4+ cells; FACS enriched CD8+ TEMRA. The V end was cut by 0 bases, the J end by 9 bases, with 3 bases between. This CDR3 is 9 amino acids long. The germline gives CDR1 GTSNPN, CDR2 SVGIG (reference sequence). cDNA came from roughly 0.53 to 1 ug RNA primed by random hexamers. Amplification of the TCR beta CDR3 was carried out by immunoSEQ multiplex PCR, which spanned a total of 54 Vbeta and 13 Jbeta segments. TCRdb analysed the immunoSEQ multiplex PCR reads with MiXCR anew, one entry per CDR3 protein. The sample holds about 300,000 distinct CDR3 sequences, approximately 85% seen once.

Sample: CD8+ T cells from PBMCs. The TCR originated in a human donor with multiple sclerosis. The chain combines TRBV30 with TRBJ2-7, with D unclear. This CDR3 reads CAWSVRQYF. DNA of the CDR3: TGTGCCTGGAGTGTGAGGCAGTACTTC.